The clone carrying this T cell receptor (beta chain) appeared a few times. Its antigen remains unknown. This sample stems from a study of T cell repertoires in cytomegalovirus infection. Study at large: Both a matching HLA type and CMV infection were indicated by public TCR beta signatures.

The CDR3 sequence is 15 residues long. V was pared by 1 base and J by 8 bases, with 8 bases of the junction left unmatched. Germline loops: CDR1 SGHDT, CDR2 YYEEEE. TCRdb reanalysed the reads using MiXCR and keeps one entry per CDR3 protein. The sample lists some 940,000 distinct CDR3 sequences, about a third occurring once. This TCR came from a human donor in good health (CMV status not recorded). Some clones in this sample may be carry-over from other donors' samples. This sequence joins TRBV5-6 and TRBJ2-1; TRBD2 matches 8 bases. The sequenced sample was cultured CD8+ T cells from PBMCs, obtained from culture after CMV antigen stimulation. CDR3 loop: CASSLSASGHHEQFF. In DNA, the CDR3 is TGTGCCAGCAGCTTGTCGGCTAGCGGGCACCATGAGCAGTTCTTC. The full variable domain, its missing parts supplied by reference TRBV5-6 and TRBJ2-1, is DAGVTQSPTHLIKTRGQQVTLRCSPKSGHDTVSWYQQALGQGPQFIFQYYEEEERQRGNFPDRFSGHQFPNYSSELNVNALLLGDSALYLCASSLSASGHHEQFFGPGTRLTVL.